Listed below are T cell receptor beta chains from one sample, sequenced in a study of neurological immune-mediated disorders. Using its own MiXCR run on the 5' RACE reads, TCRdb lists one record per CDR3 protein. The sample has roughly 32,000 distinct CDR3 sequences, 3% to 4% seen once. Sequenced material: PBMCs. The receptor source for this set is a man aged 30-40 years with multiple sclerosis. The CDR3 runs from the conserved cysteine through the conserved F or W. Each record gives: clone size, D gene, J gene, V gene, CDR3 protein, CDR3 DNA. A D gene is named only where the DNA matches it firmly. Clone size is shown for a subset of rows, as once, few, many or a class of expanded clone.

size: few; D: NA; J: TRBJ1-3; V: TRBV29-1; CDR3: CSVAWAGSGNTIYF; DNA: TGCAGCGTTGCCTGGGCAGGCTCTGGAAACACCATATATTTT
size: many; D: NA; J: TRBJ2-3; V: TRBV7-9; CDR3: CASSTARSGLQMDTQYF; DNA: TGTGCCAGCAGCACCGCACGATCGGGACTCCAGATGGATACGCAGTATTTT
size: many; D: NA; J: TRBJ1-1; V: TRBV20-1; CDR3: CSAKTGNTEAFF; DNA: TGCAGTGCTAAAACAGGGAACACTGAAGCTTTCTTT
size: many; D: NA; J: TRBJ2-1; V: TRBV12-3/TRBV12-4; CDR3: CASAGGAVNEQFF; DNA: TGTGCCAGCGCCGGAGGGGCAGTCAATGAGCAGTTCTTC
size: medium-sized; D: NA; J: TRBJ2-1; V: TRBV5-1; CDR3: CASSLQGTDNEQFF; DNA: TGCGCCAGCAGCTTACAGGGCACGGACAATGAGCAGTTCTTC
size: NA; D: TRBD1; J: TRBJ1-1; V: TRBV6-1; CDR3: CASSEARGVEAFF; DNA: TGTGCCAGCAGTGAAGCCAGGGGGGTGGAAGCTTTCTTT
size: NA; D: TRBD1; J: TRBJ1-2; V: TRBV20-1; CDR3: CSAHFPDRGLGYTF; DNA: TGCAGTGCCCACTTCCCGGACAGGGGGCTTGGCTACACCTTC
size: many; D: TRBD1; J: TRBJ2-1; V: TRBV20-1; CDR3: CSALLLDRVDEQFF; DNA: TGCAGTGCACTCCTCCTCGACAGGGTGGATGAGCAGTTCTTC
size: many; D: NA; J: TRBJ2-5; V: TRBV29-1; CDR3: CSTVGQNGETQYF; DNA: TGCAGCACCGTAGGACAGAACGGGGAGACCCAGTACTTC
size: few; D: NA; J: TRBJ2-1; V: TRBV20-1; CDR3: CSAHLSGFNEQFF; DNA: TGCAGTGCTCACCTGTCGGGGTTCAATGAGCAGTTCTTC
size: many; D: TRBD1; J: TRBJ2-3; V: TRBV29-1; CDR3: CSVETGGADTQYF; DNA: TGCAGCGTAGAGACAGGGGGCGCAGATACGCAGTATTTT
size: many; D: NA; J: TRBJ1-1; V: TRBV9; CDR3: CASTSGGGTEAFF; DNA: TGTGCCAGCACCTCGGGGGGCGGTACTGAAGCTTTCTTT
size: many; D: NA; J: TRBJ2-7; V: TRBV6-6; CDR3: CASSLPNGAAQDEQYF; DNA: TGTGCCAGCAGTCTCCCCAACGGGGCGGCCCAGGACGAGCAGTACTTC
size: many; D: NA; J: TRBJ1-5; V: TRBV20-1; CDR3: CSARGGSNQPQHF; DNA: TGCAGTGCTCGAGGGGGTTCCAATCAGCCCCAGCATTTT